This TCR beta chain was identified in a study of blood T cells in healthy people across ages. With a J-beta primer mix and a sample-barcoded 5' primer, a second PCR ran roughly 6 to 11 cycles. TCRdb used MiXCR to reprocess the 5' RACE reads, holding one entry per CDR3 protein. The sample consists of about 800,000 distinct CDR3 sequences, about 62% of them appearing once. V lost 5 bases and J lost 4, with 26 bases in between. The CDR3 has 18 residues. From germline, CDR1 is SGHAT and CDR2 FQNNGV. Each donor had around 9.2 milliliters of peripheral blood drawn. The origin of this receptor is a man aged 25 to 45 in good health. The rearrangement links TRBV11-2 to TRBJ1-2, with D perhaps TRBD1 (6 bases). The sample comprised blood. The CDR3 here is CASSPNLVLRQDSYGYTF. The CDR3 DNA sequence: TGTGCCAGCAGCCCCAACTTGGTCCTGAGACAGGATTCCTATGGCTACACCTTC.